The T cell receptor beta chain described here comes from a study of T cells after yellow fever vaccination. The study, taken as a whole, reports: Faster peaking, at day 5 versus 15, marked a secondary response that was weaker.

As TCR cDNA was made by 5'RACE template switching, a universal primer site and UMIs were added. TCRdb reanalysed the 5' RACE reads using MiXCR and keeps one entry per CDR3 protein. The table has under 500,000 distinct CDR3 sequences, 18% seen once. This clonotype was counted between two and nine times. Its antigen remains unidentified. J lost 4 bases, V lost 1 base, and 5 bases had no gene match. The CDR3 spans 15 residues. CDR1 and CDR2 (germline): LGHNA, YSLEER. This clonotype was obtained from a man younger than 35 who received the YFV17D yellow fever vaccine. The source material was PBMCs, sampled before the yellow fever booster vaccination. The genes are TRBV4-3 and TRBJ1-1; 8 nucleotides line up with TRBD1. In DNA, the CDR3 is TGCGCCAGCAGCCAAGTAATAACAGGGGGCACTGAAGCTTTCTTT. Translating gives CASSQVITGGTEAFF.